This entry features one T cell receptor beta chain sequence. V lost 5 bases to trimming and J lost 3 bases; unmatched junction nucleotides: 7. The length of the CDR3 is 15 residues. Germline lookup yields CDR1 SGHDN and CDR2 FVKESK. The data were obtained in a study of control samples from healthy donors and cancer patients. Sequenced by immunoSEQ multiplex PCR; TCRdb stores in-frame clones only, minus some. The table shows about 130,000 clones, with 90% occurring only once. This sequence joins TRBV14 and TRBJ2-7, with TRBD1 matching 10 bases. The TCR originated in a man in his forties in good health. The sequenced sample consisted of blood. The CDR3 is CASSGPGQGFYEQYF. The CDR3 DNA follows: TGTGCCAGCAGCGGACCGGGACAGGGGTTCTACGAGCAGTACTTC.